The 26 T cell receptor beta chains below come from one sample, sequenced in a study of blood T cell repertoires in COVID-19 (dated by TCRdb to 2019 to 2021). Receptor libraries were prepared by the immunoSEQ multiplex PCR assay. TCRdb retrieved this table from immuneACCESS and kept in-frame rearrangements only. Not all clones are present; in checked studies, unresolved V genes account for under half, and no reason is known for the remainder. The sample contains approximately 170,000 clones, approximately 86% of them found a single time. Around 3.5% of the sample goes to the ten largest clones. The sample taken for sequencing was peripheral blood. These receptors were taken from a man aged 65 to 85 with acute or convalescent COVID-19.

The rearrangement uses TRBV9 and TRBJ2-2, with 9 positions matching TRBD1. This CDR3 comprises 17 residues. The V gene's germline CDR1 is SGDLS and CDR2 YYNGEE. The V gene end was trimmed by 0 bases and the J gene end by 3 bases; junction bases not matched to a gene: 6. This CDR3 reads CASSVGTGDGYTGELFF. The DNA of the CDR3 is TGTGCCAGCAGCGTAGGGACAGGGGACGGTTACACCGGGGAGCTGTTTTTT.

The chain links TRBV5-1 to TRBJ2-5; TRBD1 matches 7 bases. Germline trimming cut 1 base from V and 9 bases from J; bases unmatched to any gene: 15. Germline V gives CDR1 SGHRS, CDR2 YFSETQ. This CDR3 is 16 amino acids long. CDR3 sequence: CASSLWGTVEETAQYF. CDR3 DNA sequence: TGCGCCAGCAGCTTGTGGGGGACAGTCGAAGAGACGGCCCAGTACTTC.

This chain connects TRBV28 to TRBJ1-2; D uncertain. The CDR3 has 13 residues. Trimming pared 2 bases from V and 5 bases from J, leaving 9 bases between. CDR1 MDHEN and CDR2 SYDVKM come from the germline V gene. Here the CDR3 DNA reads TGTGCCAGCAGTTTACGGCAGGTTTATGGCTACACCTTC. Amino acids: CASSLRQVYGYTF.

The chain has TRBV2 and TRBJ1-4; D is perhaps TRBD1 (6 bases). Germline CDR1 reads SNHLY; CDR2 reads FYNNEI. This CDR3 contains 13 residues. Trimming removed 2 bases at V and 8 bases at J, with 9 bases between. The CDR3 bases are TGTGCCAGCAGTGAATTCGGGACAGAAAAACTGTTTTTT. Translating gives CASSEFGTEKLFF.

V gene TRBV7-9 combines with J gene TRBJ1-4; D unclear. Germline V gives CDR1 SEHNR, CDR2 FQNEAQ (reference sequence). CDR3 length equals 14 residues. V lost 0 bases and J 7 bases, leaving 9 bases between the germline ends. CDR3 bases: TGTGCCAGCAGCTTAGCGGGCTTCGTTGAAAAACTGTTTTTT. Residues: CASSLAGFVEKLFF.

The chain uses TRBV15 and TRBJ2-5; D gene unclear. Germline lookup yields CDR1 LNHNV and CDR2 YYDKDF (reference sequence). V was cut by 5 bases and J by 4 bases, with 11 bases left in between. The CDR3 has 13 residues. The CDR3 nucleotides are TGTGCCACCAGCCCCGGGTTCCGAGAGACCCAGTACTTC. The encoded protein is CATSPGFRETQYF.

This rearrangement joins TRBV6-5 to TRBJ2-2; TRBD1 matches at 10 bases. Germline CDR1 MNHEY, CDR2 SVGAGI. V gave up 5 bases and J gave up 5 bases; unmatched junction bases: 5. This CDR3 comprises 15 residues. The CDR3 DNA follows: TGTGCCAGCAGTCCGGGACAGGGGCCAACCGGGGAGCTGTTTTTT. This encodes CASSPGQGPTGELFF.

This chain links TRBV6-5 with TRBJ1-2, with a weak D call TRBD1 (6 bases). V gave up 6 bases and J gave up 2 bases, with 10 bases separating them. This CDR3 has 13 amino acids. Germline CDR1 and CDR2: MNHEY and SVGAGI. The CDR3 sequence: CASSRGQNYGYTF. The CDR3 nucleotides read TGTGCCAGCAGCCGAGGACAGAACTATGGCTACACCTTC.

This clone occurred once. This sequence joins TRBV20-1 and TRBJ2-7; unclear D gene. The CDR3 has 11 amino acids. Germline V gives CDR1 DFQATT, CDR2 SNEGSKA (reference sequence). Trimming stripped 5 bases from V and 5 bases from J, with 10 bases between. This chain's CDR3 is CSAGYSNEQYF. The DNA of the CDR3 is TGCAGTGCTGGATACAGCAACGAGCAGTACTTC.

The chain uses TRBV6-6 and TRBJ2-1; 13 nucleotides line up with TRBD2. Germline V gene sequence: CDR1 MNHNY, CDR2 SVGAGI (reference sequence). The V and J ends lost 6 bases and 10 bases, in that order; junction bases with no gene match: 12. This CDR3 comprises 16 residues. The CDR3 protein is CASSTGTSGEVGEQFF. CDR3 sequence (DNA): TGTGCCAGCAGCACTGGGACTAGCGGGGAGGTCGGAGAGCAGTTCTTC.

The rearrangement uses TRBV7-2 and TRBJ1-2; possibly TRBD1 for D (5 bases). The CDR3 is made up of 16 amino acids. CDR1 and CDR2 from the germline V gene are SGHTA and FQGNSA. The V gene lost 10 bases and the J gene lost 6 bases, with 27 bases spanning the gap. The CDR3 is CAKSPVGDRGGDGYTF. The CDR3 coding sequence is TGTGCCAAGAGTCCGGTGGGGGATCGGGGAGGAGATGGCTACACCTTC.

This clone was detected only a few times. CDR3 DNA sequence: TGTGCCAGCAGCTCGCACCGGGAGACCTCCTACGAGCAGTACTTC. It translates to CASSSHRETSYEQYF. The chain couples TRBV9 to TRBJ2-7, with a possible D match to TRBD2 (6 bases). V was clipped by 4 bases and J by 0 bases, with 14 bases between them. In germline, CDR1 is SGDLS, CDR2 YYNGEE. This CDR3 spans 15 amino acids.

The chain uses TRBV6-5 and TRBJ1-5; D ambiguous. Per germline, CDR1 MNHEY and CDR2 SVGAGI. CDR3 length equals 12 residues. V was trimmed by 6 bases and J by 5 bases, leaving 8 bases between them. The CDR3 DNA reads TGTGCCAGCAGCACTCTGGATCAGCCCCAGCATTTT. This gives the protein CASSTLDQPQHF.

The genes are TRBV24-1 and TRBJ2-5; 7 bases agree with TRBD1. Per the germline V gene, CDR1 is KGHDR and CDR2 is SFDVKD. V was clipped by 4 bases and J by 5 bases; unmatched bases: 3. CDR3 length equals 13 residues. CDR3 sequence reads: CATSDTGVETQYF. CDR3 coding DNA: TGTGCCACCAGTGACACAGGGGTGGAGACCCAGTACTTC.

The genes are TRBV9 and TRBJ2-5, with D perhaps matching TRBD2 (6 bases). This CDR3 is 14 amino acids long. V was cut by 0 bases and J by 5 bases, with 11 bases left in between. Germline V lookup: CDR1 SGDLS, CDR2 YYNGEE. The CDR3 region is CASSVEKGGETQYF. The CDR3 nucleotides are TGTGCCAGCAGCGTAGAGAAGGGAGGCGAGACCCAGTACTTC.

The chain carries TRBV7-8 and TRBJ2-7; 14 nucleotides line up with TRBD2. The CDR3 runs 16 residues. The germline CDR1 and CDR2 sequences are SGHVS and FQNEAQ. After removal of 4 bases from V and 4 bases from J, the junction contained 6 bases not matched to a gene. The CDR3 loop is CASSSTTSGGVYEQYF. DNA of the CDR3: TGTGCCAGCAGCTCGACGACTAGCGGGGGGGTTTACGAGCAGTACTTC.

The V call is TRBV10-3, the J call TRBJ1-5; no clear D. Trimming took off 3 bases at V and 5 bases at J, with 11 bases between the two ends. The CDR3 contains 14 residues. Germline V gives CDR1 ENHRY, CDR2 SYGVKD. The CDR3 loop is CAISDLGLHQPQHF. In DNA, the CDR3 is TGTGCCATCAGTGATCTCGGACTTCATCAGCCCCAGCATTTT.

The chain has TRBV9 and TRBJ2-7; 7 bases match TRBD2. V trimming: 4 bases; J trimming: 0 bases; junction bases outside the gene matches: 4. CDR3 length: 14 amino acids. In germline, CDR1 is SGDLS, CDR2 YYNGEE. The CDR3 region is CASSPRDYSYEQYF. The CDR3 region has the DNA TGTGCCAGCAGCCCCCGGGACTACTCCTACGAGCAGTACTTC.

CDR3 amino acids: CAWSAQGYEQYF. CDR3 bases: TGTGCCTGGAGTGCGCAGGGCTACGAGCAGTACTTC. The chain combines TRBV30 with TRBJ2-7, with D maybe TRBD1 (5 bases). The CDR3 has 12 residues. The germline V and J ends were trimmed by 1 base and 3 bases, with 7 bases remaining between them. CDR1 and CDR2 from the germline V gene are GTSNPN and SVGIG (reference sequence).

The CDR3 coding sequence is TGTGCCAGCAGCCTCCGGTTCCACGAGCAGTACTTC. This gives the protein CASSLRFHEQYF. This sequence joins TRBV12-3 or TRBV12-4 and TRBJ2-7; D gene uncertain. The ends were cut back, 6 bases at V and 5 bases at J, with 11 bases in the middle. The CDR3 contains 12 residues.

J is TRBJ2-1 and V is TRBV24-1, with a possible D match to TRBD2 (5 bases). Germline V CDR1 and CDR2: KGHDR, SFDVKD. The CDR3 extends over 15 amino acids. The V and J ends lost 4 bases and 0 bases respectively, with 9 bases between them. CDR3 loop: CATSDRGLSYNEQFF. The DNA for the CDR3 is TGTGCCACCAGTGACCGGGGTCTCTCCTACAATGAGCAGTTCTTC.

The rearrangement uses TRBV3-1 (or the pseudogene TRBV3-2) and TRBJ2-5; 8 nucleotides match TRBD1. In germline, CDR1 is LGHDT, CDR2 YNNKEL (reference sequence). This CDR3 has 17 amino acids. The ends lost 0 bases at V and 6 bases at J; junction bases unmatched: 12. CDR3 loop: CASSQDRGTGGTKTQYF. As DNA, the CDR3 is TGTGCCAGCAGCCAAGATAGAGGGACAGGAGGGACGAAGACCCAGTACTTC.

This clone was counted a single time. This rearrangement joins TRBV18 to TRBJ2-5; tentative D call: TRBD2 (6 bases). This CDR3 is 15 amino acids long. Germline values: CDR1 KGHSH, CDR2 LQKENI. V was cut by 2 bases and J by 2 bases, with 12 bases left in between. The DNA for the CDR3 is TGTGCCAGCTCACCAACCAACGCGGGGCAAGAGACCCAGTACTTC. Protein: CASSPTNAGQETQYF.

This rearrangement joins TRBV18 to TRBJ2-6; D remains unclear. The germline V and J ends were trimmed by 6 bases and 2 bases, with 5 bases remaining between them. The CDR3 has 13 amino acids. The V gene's germline CDR1 is KGHSH and CDR2 LQKENI. The chain's CDR3 is CASSLPGANVLTF. In DNA form, the CDR3 reads TGTGCCAGCTCCCTCCCTGGGGCCAACGTCCTGACTTTC. The whole variable domain, remainder taken from reference TRBV18 and TRBJ2-6, is NAGVMQNPRHLVRRRGQEARLRCSPMKGHSHVYWYRQLPEEGLKFMVYLQKENIIDESGMPKERFSAEFPKEGPSILRIQQVVRGDSAAYFCASSLPGANVLTFGAGSRLTVL.

In this sample, this clone turned up a few times. The chain links TRBV5-1 to TRBJ2-7, with 7 positions matching TRBD2. With 1 base clipped from V and 3 bases from J, the junction kept 7 bases outside the gene matches. Germline lookup yields CDR1 SGHRS and CDR2 YFSETQ. The CDR3 extends over 15 amino acids. The CDR3 nucleotides are TGCGCCAGCAGCTTGAATCACCGGGGGGTCTACGAGCAGTACTTC. It yields the protein CASSLNHRGVYEQYF.

CDR3: CASSRGSRQPQHF. Written as DNA, the CDR3 is TGTGCCAGCTCACGGGGCAGCAGGCAGCCCCAGCATTTT. The gene calls are TRBV18 and TRBJ1-5, with D maybe TRBD1 (5 bases). The CDR3 covers 13 residues. Trimming pared 4 bases from V and 7 bases from J, leaving 11 bases between. Germline V gene lookup returns CDR1 KGHSH and CDR2 LQKENI.